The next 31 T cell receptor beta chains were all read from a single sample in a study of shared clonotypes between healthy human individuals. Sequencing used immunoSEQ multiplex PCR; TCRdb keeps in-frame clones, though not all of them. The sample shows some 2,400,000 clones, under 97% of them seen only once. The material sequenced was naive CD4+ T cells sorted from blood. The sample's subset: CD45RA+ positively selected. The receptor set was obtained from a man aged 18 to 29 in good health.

CDR3 bases: TGTGCCAGCAGCTCCCAGGAGTATGGCTACACCTTC. It codes for CASSSQEYGYTF. V gene TRBV7-9 combines with J gene TRBJ1-2, with D unresolved. This CDR3 has 12 residues. Trimming stripped 4 bases from V and 5 bases from J, with 8 bases between. Germline V lookup: CDR1 SEHNR, CDR2 FQNEAQ (reference sequence).

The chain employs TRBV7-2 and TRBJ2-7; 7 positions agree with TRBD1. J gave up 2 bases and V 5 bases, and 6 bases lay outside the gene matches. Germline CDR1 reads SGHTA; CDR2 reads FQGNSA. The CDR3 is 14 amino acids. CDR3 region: CASSRDRTTYEQYF. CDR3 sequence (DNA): TGTGCCAGCAGCCGGGACAGAACCACCTACGAGCAGTACTTC.

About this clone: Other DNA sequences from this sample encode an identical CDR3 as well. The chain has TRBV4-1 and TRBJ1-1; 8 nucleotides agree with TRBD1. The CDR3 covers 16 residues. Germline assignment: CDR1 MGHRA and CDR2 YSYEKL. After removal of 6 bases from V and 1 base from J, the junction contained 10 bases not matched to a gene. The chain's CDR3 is CASRGTGRGSNTEAFF. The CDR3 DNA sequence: TGCGCCAGCAGGGGGACAGGTAGGGGATCGAACACTGAAGCTTTCTTT.

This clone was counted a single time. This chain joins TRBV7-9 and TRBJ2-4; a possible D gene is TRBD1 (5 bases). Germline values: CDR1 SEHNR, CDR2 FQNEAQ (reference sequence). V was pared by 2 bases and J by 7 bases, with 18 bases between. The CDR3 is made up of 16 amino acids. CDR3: CASSLLTASKGNIQYF. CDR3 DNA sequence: TGTGCCAGCAGCTTACTCACGGCATCCAAGGGGAACATTCAGTACTTC.

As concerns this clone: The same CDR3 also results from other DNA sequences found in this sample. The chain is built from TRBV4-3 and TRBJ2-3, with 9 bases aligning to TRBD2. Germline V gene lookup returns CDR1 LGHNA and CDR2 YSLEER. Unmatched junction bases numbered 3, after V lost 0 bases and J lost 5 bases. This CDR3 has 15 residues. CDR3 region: CASSQEGGRGDTQYF. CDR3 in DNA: TGCGCCAGCAGCCAAGAAGGCGGGAGGGGAGATACGCAGTATTTT.

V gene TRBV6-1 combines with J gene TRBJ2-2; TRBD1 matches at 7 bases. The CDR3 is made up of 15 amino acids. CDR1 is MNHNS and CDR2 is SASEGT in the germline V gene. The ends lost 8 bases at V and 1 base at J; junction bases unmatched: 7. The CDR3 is CASCGQEKNTGELFF. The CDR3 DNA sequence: TGTGCCAGCTGTGGACAGGAAAAGAACACCGGGGAGCTGTTTTTT.

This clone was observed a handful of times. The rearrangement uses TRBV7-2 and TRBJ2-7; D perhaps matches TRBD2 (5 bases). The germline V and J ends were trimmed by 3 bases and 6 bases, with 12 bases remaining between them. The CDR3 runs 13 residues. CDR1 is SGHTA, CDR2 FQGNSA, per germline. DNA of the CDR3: TGTGCCAGCAGCTTGAGTCTAGCCGCCGAGCAGTACTTC. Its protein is CASSLSLAAEQYF.

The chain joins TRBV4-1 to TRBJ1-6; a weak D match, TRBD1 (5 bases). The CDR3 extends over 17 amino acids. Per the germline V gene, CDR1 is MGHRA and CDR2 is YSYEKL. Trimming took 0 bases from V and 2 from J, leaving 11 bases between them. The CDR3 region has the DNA TGCGCCAGCAGCCAAGAGAAGGGGAGCCCCTATAATTCACCCCTCCACTTT. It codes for CASSQEKGSPYNSPLHF.

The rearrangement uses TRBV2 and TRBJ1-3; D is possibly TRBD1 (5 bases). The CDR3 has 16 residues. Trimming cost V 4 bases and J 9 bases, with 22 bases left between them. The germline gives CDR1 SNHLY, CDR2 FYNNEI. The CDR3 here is CASSGGDGVSGGTIYF. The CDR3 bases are TGTGCCAGCAGTGGTGGGGACGGAGTCTCTGGAGGCACCATATATTTT.

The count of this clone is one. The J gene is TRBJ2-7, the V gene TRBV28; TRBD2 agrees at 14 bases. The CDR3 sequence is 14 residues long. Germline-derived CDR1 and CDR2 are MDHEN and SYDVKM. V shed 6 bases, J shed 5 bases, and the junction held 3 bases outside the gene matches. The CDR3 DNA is TGTGCCAGCAGAAGACTAGCGGGGGGGGACGAGCAGTACTTC. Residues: CASRRLAGGDEQYF.

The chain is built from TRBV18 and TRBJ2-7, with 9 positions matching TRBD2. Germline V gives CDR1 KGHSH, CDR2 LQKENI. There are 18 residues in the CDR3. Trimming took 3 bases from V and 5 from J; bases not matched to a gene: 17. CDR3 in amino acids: CASSPSRLGVAGVDEQYF. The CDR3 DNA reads TGTGCCAGCTCACCTTCACGGCTGGGGGTAGCGGGAGTAGACGAGCAGTACTTC.

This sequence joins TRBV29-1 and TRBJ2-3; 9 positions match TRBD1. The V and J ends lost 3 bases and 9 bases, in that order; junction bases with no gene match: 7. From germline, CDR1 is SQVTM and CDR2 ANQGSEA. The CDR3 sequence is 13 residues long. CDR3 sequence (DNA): TGCAGCGTTGATCCCGGGACAGGGAACACGCAGTATTTT. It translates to CSVDPGTGNTQYF.

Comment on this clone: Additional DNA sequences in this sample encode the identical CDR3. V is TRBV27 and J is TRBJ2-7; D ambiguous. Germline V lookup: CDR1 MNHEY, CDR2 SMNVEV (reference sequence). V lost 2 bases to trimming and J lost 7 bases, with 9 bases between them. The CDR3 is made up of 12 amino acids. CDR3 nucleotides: TGTGCCAGCAGTTTACCGCCTGGGGAGCAGTACTTC. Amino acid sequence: CASSLPPGEQYF.

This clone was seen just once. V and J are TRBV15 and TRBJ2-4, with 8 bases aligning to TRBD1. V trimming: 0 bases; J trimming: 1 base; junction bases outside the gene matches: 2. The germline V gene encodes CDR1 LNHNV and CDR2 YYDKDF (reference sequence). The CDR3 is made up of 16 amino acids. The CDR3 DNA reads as TGTGCCACCAGCAGAGACCAGGGGGCTGCCAAAAACATTCAGTACTTC. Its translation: CATSRDQGAAKNIQYF. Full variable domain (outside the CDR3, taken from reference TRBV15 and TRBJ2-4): DAMVIQNPRYQVTQFGKPVTLSCSQTLNHNVMYWYQQKSSQAPKLLFHYYDKDFNNEADTPDNFQSRRPNTSFCFLDIRSPGLGDTAMYLCATSRDQGAAKNIQYFGAGTRLSVL.

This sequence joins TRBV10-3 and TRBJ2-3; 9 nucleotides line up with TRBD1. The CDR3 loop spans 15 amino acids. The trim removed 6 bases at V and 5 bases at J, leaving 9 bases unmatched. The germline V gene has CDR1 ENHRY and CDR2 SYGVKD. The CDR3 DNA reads TGTGCCATCAGCCCCGGGACAGGGCCTAGAGATACGCAGTATTTT. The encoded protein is CAISPGTGPRDTQYF.

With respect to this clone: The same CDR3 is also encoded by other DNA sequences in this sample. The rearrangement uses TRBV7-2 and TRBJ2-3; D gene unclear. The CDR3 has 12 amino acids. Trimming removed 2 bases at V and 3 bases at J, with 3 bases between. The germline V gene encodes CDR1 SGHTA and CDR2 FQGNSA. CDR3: CASSLRTDTQYF. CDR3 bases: TGTGCCAGCAGCTTAAGAACAGATACGCAGTATTTT.

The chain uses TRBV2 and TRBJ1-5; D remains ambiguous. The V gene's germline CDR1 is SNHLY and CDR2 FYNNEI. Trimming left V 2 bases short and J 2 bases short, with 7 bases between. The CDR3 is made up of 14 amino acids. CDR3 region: CASSETVGNQPQHF. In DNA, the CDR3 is TGTGCCAGCAGTGAAACTGTGGGCAATCAGCCCCAGCATTTT.

CDR3: CAWRETGRATEAFF. The CDR3 DNA reads as TGTGCCTGGAGAGAGACAGGCCGGGCCACTGAAGCTTTCTTT. V is TRBV30 and J is TRBJ1-1; TRBD1 might be the D (6 bases). Trimming stripped 3 bases from V and 4 bases from J, with 15 bases between. Germline CDR1 GTSNPN, CDR2 SVGIG (reference sequence). This CDR3 spans 14 amino acids.

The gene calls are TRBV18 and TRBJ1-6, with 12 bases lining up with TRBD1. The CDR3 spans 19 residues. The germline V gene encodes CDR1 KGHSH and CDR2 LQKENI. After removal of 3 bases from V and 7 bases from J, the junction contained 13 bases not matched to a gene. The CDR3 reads CASSPAGTGGASGNSPLHF. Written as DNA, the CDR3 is TGTGCCAGCTCACCCGCCGGGACAGGGGGCGCCTCAGGGAATTCACCCCTCCACTTT.

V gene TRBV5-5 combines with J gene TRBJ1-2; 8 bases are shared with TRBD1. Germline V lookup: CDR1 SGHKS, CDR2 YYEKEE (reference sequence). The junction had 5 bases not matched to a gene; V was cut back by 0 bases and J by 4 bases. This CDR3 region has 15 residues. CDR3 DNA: TGTGCCAGCAGCTTGGTTGCAGGGGGCGGCTATGGCTACACCTTC. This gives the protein CASSLVAGGGYGYTF.

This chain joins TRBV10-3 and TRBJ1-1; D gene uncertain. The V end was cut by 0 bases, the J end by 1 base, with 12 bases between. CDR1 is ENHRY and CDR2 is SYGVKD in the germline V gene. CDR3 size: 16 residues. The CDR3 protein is CAISESRTVQNTEAFF. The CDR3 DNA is TGTGCCATCAGTGAGTCACGGACGGTGCAGAACACTGAAGCTTTCTTT.

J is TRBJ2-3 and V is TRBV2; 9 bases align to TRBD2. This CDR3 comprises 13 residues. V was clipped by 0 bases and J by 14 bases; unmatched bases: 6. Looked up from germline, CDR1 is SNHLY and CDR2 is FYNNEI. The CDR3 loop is CASSEADGTSRYF. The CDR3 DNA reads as TGTGCCAGCAGTGAAGCTGACGGGACTAGCCGGTATTTT.

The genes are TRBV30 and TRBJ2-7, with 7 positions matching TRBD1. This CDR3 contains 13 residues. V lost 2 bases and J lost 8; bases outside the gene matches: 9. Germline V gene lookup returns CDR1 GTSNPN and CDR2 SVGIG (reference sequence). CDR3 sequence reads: CAWSRQGIAKQYF. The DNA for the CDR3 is TGTGCCTGGAGTCGACAGGGAATAGCAAAGCAGTACTTC. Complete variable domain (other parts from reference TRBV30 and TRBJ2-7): SQTIHQWPATLVQPVGSPLSLECTVEGTSNPNLYWYRQAAGRGLQLLFYSVGIGQISSEVPQNLSASRPQDRQFILSSKKLLLSDSGFYLCAWSRQGIAKQYFGPGTRLTVT.

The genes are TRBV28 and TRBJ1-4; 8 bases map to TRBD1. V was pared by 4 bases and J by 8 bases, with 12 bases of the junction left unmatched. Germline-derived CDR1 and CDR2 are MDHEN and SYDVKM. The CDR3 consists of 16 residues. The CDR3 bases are TGTGCCAGCAGTTATGTGGGGACAGGATCGGAAGAAAAACTGTTTTTT. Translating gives CASSYVGTGSEEKLFF.

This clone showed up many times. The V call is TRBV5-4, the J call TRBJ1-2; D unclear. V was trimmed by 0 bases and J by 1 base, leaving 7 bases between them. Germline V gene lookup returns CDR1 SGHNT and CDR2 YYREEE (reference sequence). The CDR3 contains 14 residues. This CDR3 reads CASSLAMDNYGYTF. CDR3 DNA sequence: TGTGCCAGCAGCTTGGCCATGGATAACTATGGCTACACCTTC.

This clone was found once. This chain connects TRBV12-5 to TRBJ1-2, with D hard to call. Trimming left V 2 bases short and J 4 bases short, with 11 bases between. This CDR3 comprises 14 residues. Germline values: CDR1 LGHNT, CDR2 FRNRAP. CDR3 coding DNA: TGTGCTAGTGGTTTGTCGACCTTCCGCTATGGCTACACCTTC. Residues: CASGLSTFRYGYTF.

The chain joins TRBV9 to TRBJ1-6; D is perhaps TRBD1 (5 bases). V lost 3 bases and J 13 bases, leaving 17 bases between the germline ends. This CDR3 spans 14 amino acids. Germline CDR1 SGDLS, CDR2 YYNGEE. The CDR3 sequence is CASSAQLGEAPLHF. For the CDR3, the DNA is TGTGCCAGCAGCGCCCAGCTGGGGGAAGCTCCCCTCCACTTT.

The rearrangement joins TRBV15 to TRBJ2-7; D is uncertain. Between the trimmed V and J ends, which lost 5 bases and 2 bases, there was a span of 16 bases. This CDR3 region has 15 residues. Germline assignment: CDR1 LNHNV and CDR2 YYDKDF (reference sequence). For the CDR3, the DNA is TGTGCCACCAGCCTCAGACCGCTCCCCGCCTACGAGCAGTACTTC. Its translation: CATSLRPLPAYEQYF. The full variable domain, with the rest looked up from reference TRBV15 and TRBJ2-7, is DAMVIQNPRYQVTQFGKPVTLSCSQTLNHNVMYWYQQKSSQAPKLLFHYYDKDFNNEADTPDNFQSRRPNTSFCFLDIRSPGLGDTAMYLCATSLRPLPAYEQYFGPGTRLTVT.

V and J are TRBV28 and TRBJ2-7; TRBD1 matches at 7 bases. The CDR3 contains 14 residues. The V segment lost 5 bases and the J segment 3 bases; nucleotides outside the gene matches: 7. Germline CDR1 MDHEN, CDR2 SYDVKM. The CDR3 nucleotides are TGTGCCAGCAGTCCCCCGGGACAGATCTACGAGCAGTACTTC. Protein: CASSPPGQIYEQYF.

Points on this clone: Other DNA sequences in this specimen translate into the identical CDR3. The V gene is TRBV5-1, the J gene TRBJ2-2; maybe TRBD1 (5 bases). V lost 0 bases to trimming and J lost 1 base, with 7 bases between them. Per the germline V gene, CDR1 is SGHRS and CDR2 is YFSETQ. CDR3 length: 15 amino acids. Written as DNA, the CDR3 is TGCGCCAGCAGCTTGGCCGACAGGAACACCGGGGAGCTGTTTTTT. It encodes CASSLADRNTGELFF.

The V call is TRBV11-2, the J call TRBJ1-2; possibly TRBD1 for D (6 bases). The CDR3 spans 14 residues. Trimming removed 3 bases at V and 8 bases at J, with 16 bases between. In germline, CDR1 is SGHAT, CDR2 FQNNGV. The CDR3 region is CASSFSGTSSGYTF. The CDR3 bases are TGTGCCAGCAGCTTCTCCGGGACATCGAGCGGCTACACCTTC. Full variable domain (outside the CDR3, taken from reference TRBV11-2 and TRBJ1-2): EAGVAQSPRYKIIEKRQSVAFWCNPISGHATLYWYQQILGQGPKLLIQFQNNGVVDDSQLPKDRFSAERLKGVDSTLKIQPAKLEDSAVYLCASSFSGTSSGYTFGSGTRLTVV.